Shown below are 18 T cell receptor beta chains from a single sample sequenced in a study of T cells in Graves' hyperthyroidism and ophthalmopathy. Template material for amplifying TCR beta CDR3 regions consisted of RNA transcripts. The TCR CDR3 was amplified in a first-round RT-PCR using the HTBI primer set. Each CDR3 protein is one row after TCRdb ran MiXCR on the multiplex PCR reads. Of 500,000 to 600,000 distinct CDR3 sequences listed, around 42% are singletons. The material sequenced was peripheral blood or thyroid tissue (not recorded which). The receptors derive from a woman under 30 with Graves' hyperthyroidism.

J is TRBJ2-5 and V is TRBV5-1; 8 bases fit TRBD2. With V trimmed by 4 bases and J by 2 bases, 4 bases remained unmatched. CDR1 and CDR2 (germline): SGHRS, YFSETQ. The CDR3 extends over 14 amino acids. The CDR3, as DNA: TGCGCCAGCAGCCGACTAGCGTATCAAGAGACCCAGTACTTC. It is translated as CASSRLAYQETQYF. Drawing the rest from reference TRBV5-1 and TRBJ2-5, the complete variable domain is KAGVTQTPRYLIKTRGQQVTLSCSPISGHRSVSWYQQTPGQGLQFLFEYFSETQRNKGNFPGRFSGRQFSNSRSEMNVSTLELGDSALYLCASSRLAYQETQYFGPGTRLLVL.

This clonotype was observed once. Mismatch with germline at one junction end may stem from a read error. CDR3 nucleotides: TGCGCCAGCAGCTTCTCCTGGGACAGGGCCTACGAGCAGTACTTC. Its protein is CASSFSWDRAYEQYF. The chain employs TRBV13 and TRBJ2-7, with 9 bases lining up with TRBD1. The CDR3 totals 15 residues. The germline CDR1 and CDR2 sequences are PRHDT and FYEKMQ (reference sequence).

This clonotype was counted many times. The J gene is TRBJ2-5, the V gene TRBV4-3; TRBD2 matches 10 bases. CDR1 LGHNA and CDR2 YSLEER come from the germline V gene. The trim removed 3 bases at V and 0 bases at J, leaving 4 bases unmatched. CDR3 size: 16 residues. The DNA for the CDR3 is TGCGCCAGCAGCCAGGAAGGGACTAGCGACCAAGAGACCCAGTACTTC. Encoded protein: CASSQEGTSDQETQYF.

This clonotype has a count of ten or more. The chain combines TRBV20-1 with TRBJ2-2; 8 nucleotides align to TRBD2. V shed 5 bases and J 5 bases; nucleotides not matched to a gene: 1. CDR3 size: 12 residues. Germline V lookup: CDR1 DFQATT, CDR2 SNEGSKA (reference sequence). The CDR3 loop reads CSASSGTGELFF. The CDR3 DNA sequence: TGCAGTGCTTCTAGCGGGACCGGGGAGCTGTTTTTT.

This clonotype came up many times. This chain's CDR3 is CASSLEPGATYEQYF. In DNA, the CDR3 is TGTGCCAGCAGCTTAGAGCCAGGAGCCACCTACGAGCAGTACTTC. The J gene is TRBJ2-7, the V gene TRBV7-6; D remains ambiguous. The CDR3 runs to 15 residues. The V gene lost 1 base and the J gene lost 2 bases, with 12 bases spanning the gap. Germline assignment: CDR1 SGHVS and CDR2 FNYEAQ.

The gene calls are TRBV19 and TRBJ2-3, with TRBD2 identical over 7 bases. This CDR3 comprises 15 residues. Losses at the gene ends were 4 bases for V and 0 bases for J; bases not matched to a gene: 4. The germline gives CDR1 LNHDA, CDR2 SQIVND (reference sequence). DNA for the CDR3: TGTGCCAGTAGTAACCGAGCGGGAAGCACAGATACGCAGTATTTT. Protein product: CASSNRAGSTDTQYF.

Many counts were recorded for this clonotype. The CDR3 DNA reads TGTGCCAGCAGTTACGGTTTGTCAGACCAAGAGACCCAGTACTTC. Amino acid sequence: CASSYGLSDQETQYF. The chain carries TRBV6-5 and TRBJ2-5; D is uncertain. The CDR3 length is 15 residues. V was pared by 2 bases and J by 0 bases, with 10 bases between. The V gene's germline CDR1 is MNHEY and CDR2 SVGAGI.

V gene TRBV2 combines with J gene TRBJ1-2, with TRBD1 matching over 8 bases. Germline V gives CDR1 SNHLY, CDR2 FYNNEI. This CDR3 has 15 residues. With 5 bases clipped from V and 6 bases from J, the junction kept 11 bases outside the gene matches. In DNA form, the CDR3 reads TGTGCCAGCAGTTTCCCGGACGCGACAGGGGATGGCTACACCTTC. Translated, it gives CASSFPDATGDGYTF.

Ten or more counts support this clonotype. J is TRBJ2-7 and V is TRBV6-5; TRBD2 matches at 8 bases. J gave up 6 bases and V 8 bases, and 9 bases lay outside the gene matches. CDR1 is MNHEY, CDR2 SVGAGI, per germline. This CDR3 is built from 13 residues. The CDR3 DNA reads TGTGCCAGCGGCCAGCGGGAGTCGAGCGAGCAGTACTTC. Residues: CASGQRESSEQYF.

This clonotype was detected ten times or more. The chain recombines TRBV2 with TRBJ1-4, with D unresolved. The germline CDR1 and CDR2 sequences are SNHLY and FYNNEI. Trimming shortened V by 3 bases and J by 8 bases, and 10 bases separated the two germline ends. The CDR3 covers 13 residues. This chain's CDR3 is CASSDLGSEKLFF. In DNA, the CDR3 is TGTGCCAGCAGTGACCTCGGAAGCGAAAAACTGTTTTTT.

In its sample, this clonotype was seen a few times. A read error may account for a junction end that differs from germline. The chain has TRBV7-9 and TRBJ2-7, with 11 positions matching TRBD2. This CDR3 has 14 residues. CDR1 and CDR2 (germline): SEHNR, FQNEAQ (reference sequence). The CDR3 DNA reads as TGTGCCAGCAGCCCGGAGACTAGCGGGGTGGGTAGGGTCTTC. Translated: CASSPETSGVGRVF.

For this clonotype: The conserved closing phenylalanine or tryptophan is absent in this CDR3, likely reflecting a read error. The limits of the CDR3 on the DNA are not certain, so only TCRdb's listed CDR3 is given. The chain carries TRBV9 and TRBJ1-1. CDR1 is SGDLS, CDR2 YYNGEE, per germline. With termini counted, the CDR3 has 10 amino acids. CDR3: CASSQEGLLA.

This clonotype was picked up many times. The chain uses TRBV12-3 or TRBV12-4 and TRBJ1-4; D possibly corresponds to TRBD1 (6 bases). Trimming took 8 bases from V and 7 from J, leaving 17 bases between them. This CDR3 spans 14 amino acids. The CDR3 sequence: CASHFQQGAEKLFF. The DNA for the CDR3 is TGTGCCAGCCATTTTCAACAGGGTGCTGAAAAACTGTTTTTT.

This chain connects TRBV2 to TRBJ2-3, with no clear D. Looked up from germline, CDR1 is SNHLY and CDR2 is FYNNEI. The CDR3 contains 13 residues. V lost 2 bases, J lost 2 bases, and 5 bases lay in between. CDR3 protein: CASSEQTTDTQYF. The CDR3 DNA is TGTGCCAGCAGTGAACAAACCACAGATACGCAGTATTTT.

The V and J genes are TRBV6-5 and TRBJ2-7; 8 bases fit TRBD2. Germline lookup yields CDR1 MNHEY and CDR2 SVGAGI. V trimming: 0 bases; J trimming: 2 bases; junction bases outside the gene matches: 6. The CDR3 consists of 16 residues. The CDR3 DNA sequence: TGTGCCAGCAGTTACTCCGGGGGCGGGAGGCCCTACGAGCAGTACTTC. This sequence encodes CASSYSGGGRPYEQYF.

The chain carries TRBV15 and TRBJ1-1; D call uncertain. CDR3 size: 13 residues. V dropped 1 base and J dropped 4 bases, with 7 bases sitting between them. Germline lookup yields CDR1 LNHNV and CDR2 YYDKDF (reference sequence). CDR3 loop: CATSRGTGTEAFF. The CDR3, as DNA: TGTGCCACCAGCAGAGGGACGGGCACTGAAGCTTTCTTT.

This clonotype was recorded many times. The chain joins TRBV7-2 to TRBJ1-2; D may be TRBD1 (5 bases). The CDR3 is made up of 14 amino acids. Trimming removed 0 bases at V and 4 bases at J, with 9 bases between. Germline lookup yields CDR1 SGHTA and CDR2 FQGNSA. The DNA of the CDR3 is TGTGCCAGCAGCTTAGCAGGGGCTTTCTATGGCTACACCTTC. Translating gives CASSLAGAFYGYTF.

This clonotype has a count of ten or more. V is TRBV4-1 and J is TRBJ1-1; D gene unclear. Germline-derived CDR1 and CDR2 are MGHRA and YSYEKL. V lost 3 bases and J 1 base, leaving 12 bases between the germline ends. The length of the CDR3 is 15 residues. Here the CDR3 DNA reads TGCGCCAGCAGCCATTTTAGGGAGACGAACACTGAAGCTTTCTTT. This encodes CASSHFRETNTEAFF.